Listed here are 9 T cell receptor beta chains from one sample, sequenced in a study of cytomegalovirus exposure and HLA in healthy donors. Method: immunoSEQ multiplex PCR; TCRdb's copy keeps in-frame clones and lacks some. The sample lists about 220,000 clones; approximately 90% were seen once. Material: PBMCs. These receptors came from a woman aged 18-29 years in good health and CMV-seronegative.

The CDR3 loop is CATSRGVGGTEAFF. The CDR3 bases are TGTGCCACCAGCAGAGGGGTGGGGGGCACTGAAGCTTTCTTT. This chain uses TRBV15 with TRBJ1-1; maybe TRBD1 (5 bases). Trimming left V 1 base short and J 4 bases short, with 10 bases between. This CDR3 comprises 14 residues. From germline, CDR1 is LNHNV and CDR2 YYDKDF (reference sequence).

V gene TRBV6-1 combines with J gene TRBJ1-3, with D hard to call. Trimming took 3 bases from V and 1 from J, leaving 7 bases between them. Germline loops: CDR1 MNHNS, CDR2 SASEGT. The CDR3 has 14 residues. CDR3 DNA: TGTGCCAGCAGTGAGATCCGGTCTGGAAACACCATATATTTT. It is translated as CASSEIRSGNTIYF.

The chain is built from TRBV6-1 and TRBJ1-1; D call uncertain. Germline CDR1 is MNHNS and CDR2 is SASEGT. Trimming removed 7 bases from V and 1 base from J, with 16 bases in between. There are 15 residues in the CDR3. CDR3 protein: CASTDSGRGNTEAFF. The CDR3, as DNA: TGTGCCAGCACGGACTCTGGCCGGGGGAACACTGAAGCTTTCTTT.

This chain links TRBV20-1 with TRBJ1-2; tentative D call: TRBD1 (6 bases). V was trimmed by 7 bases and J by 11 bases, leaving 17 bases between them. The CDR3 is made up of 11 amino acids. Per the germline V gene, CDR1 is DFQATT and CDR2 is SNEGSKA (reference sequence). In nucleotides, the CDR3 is TGCAGTGAACTGGGCCTCCAGGGGTACACCTTC. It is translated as CSELGLQGYTF.

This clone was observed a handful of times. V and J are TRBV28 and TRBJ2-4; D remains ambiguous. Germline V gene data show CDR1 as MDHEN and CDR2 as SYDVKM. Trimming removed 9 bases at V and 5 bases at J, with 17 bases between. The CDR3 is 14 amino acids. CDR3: CASHFQVTENIQYF. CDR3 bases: TGTGCCAGTCATTTTCAGGTCACGGAAAACATTCAGTACTTC.

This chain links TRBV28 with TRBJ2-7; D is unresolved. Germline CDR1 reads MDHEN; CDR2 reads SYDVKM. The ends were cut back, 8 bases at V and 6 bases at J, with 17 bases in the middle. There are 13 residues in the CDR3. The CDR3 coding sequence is TGTGCCAGCCATAGAGGCAGATCAAGCGAGCAGTACTTC. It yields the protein CASHRGRSSEQYF.

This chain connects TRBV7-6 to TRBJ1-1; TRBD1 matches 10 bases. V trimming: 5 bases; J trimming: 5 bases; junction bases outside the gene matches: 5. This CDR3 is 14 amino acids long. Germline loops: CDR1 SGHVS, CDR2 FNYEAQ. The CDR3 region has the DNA TGTGCCAGCAGCGTTGGACAGGGGGTGACTGAAGCTTTCTTT. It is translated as CASSVGQGVTEAFF.

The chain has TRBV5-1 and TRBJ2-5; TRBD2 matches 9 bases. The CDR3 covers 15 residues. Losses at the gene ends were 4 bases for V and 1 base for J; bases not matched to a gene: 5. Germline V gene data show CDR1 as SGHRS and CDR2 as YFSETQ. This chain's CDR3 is CASSNPTSGQETQYF. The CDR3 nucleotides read TGCGCCAGCAGCAACCCGACTAGCGGCCAAGAGACCCAGTACTTC.

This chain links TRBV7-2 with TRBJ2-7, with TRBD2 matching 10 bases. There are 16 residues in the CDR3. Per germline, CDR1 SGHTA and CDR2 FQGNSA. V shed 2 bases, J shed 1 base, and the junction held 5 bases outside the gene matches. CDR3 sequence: CASSLRLAGPSYEQYF. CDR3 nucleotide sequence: TGTGCCAGCAGCTTAAGACTAGCGGGTCCTTCCTACGAGCAGTACTTC.